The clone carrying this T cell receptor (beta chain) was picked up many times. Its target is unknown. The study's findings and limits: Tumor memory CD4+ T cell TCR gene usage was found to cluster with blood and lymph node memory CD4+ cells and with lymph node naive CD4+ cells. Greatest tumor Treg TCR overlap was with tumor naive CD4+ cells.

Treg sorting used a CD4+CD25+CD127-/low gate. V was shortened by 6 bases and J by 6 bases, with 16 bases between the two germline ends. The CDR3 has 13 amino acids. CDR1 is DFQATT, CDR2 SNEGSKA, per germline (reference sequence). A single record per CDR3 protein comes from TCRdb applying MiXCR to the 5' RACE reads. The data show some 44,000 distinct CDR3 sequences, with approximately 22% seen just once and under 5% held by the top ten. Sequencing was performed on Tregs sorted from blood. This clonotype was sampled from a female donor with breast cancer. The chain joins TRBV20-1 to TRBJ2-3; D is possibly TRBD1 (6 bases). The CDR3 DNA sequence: TGCAGTGCCACCGAAGGGGGTGAGGATACGCAGTATTTT. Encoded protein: CSATEGGEDTQYF.